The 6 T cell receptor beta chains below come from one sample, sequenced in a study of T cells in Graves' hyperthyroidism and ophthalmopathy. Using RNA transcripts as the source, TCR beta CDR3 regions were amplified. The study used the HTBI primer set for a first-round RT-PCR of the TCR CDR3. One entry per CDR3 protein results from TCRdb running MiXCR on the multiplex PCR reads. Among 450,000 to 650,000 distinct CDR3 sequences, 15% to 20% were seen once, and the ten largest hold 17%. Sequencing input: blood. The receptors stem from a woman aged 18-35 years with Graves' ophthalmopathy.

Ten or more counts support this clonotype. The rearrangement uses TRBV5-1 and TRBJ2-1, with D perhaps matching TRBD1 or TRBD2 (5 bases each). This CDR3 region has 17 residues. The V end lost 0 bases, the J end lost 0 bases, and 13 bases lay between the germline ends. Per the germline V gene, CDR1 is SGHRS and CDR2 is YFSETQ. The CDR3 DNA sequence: TGCGCCAGCAGCTTGGGGGACGGGGATAGCTCCTACAATGAGCAGTTCTTC. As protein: CASSLGDGDSSYNEQFF.

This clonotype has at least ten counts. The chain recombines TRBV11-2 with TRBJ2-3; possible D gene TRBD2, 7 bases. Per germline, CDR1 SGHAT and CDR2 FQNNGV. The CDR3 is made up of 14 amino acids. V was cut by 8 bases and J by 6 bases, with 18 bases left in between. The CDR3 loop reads CASGVRGASDTQYF. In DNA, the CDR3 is TGTGCCAGCGGCGTACGGGGGGCGTCTGATACGCAGTATTTT.

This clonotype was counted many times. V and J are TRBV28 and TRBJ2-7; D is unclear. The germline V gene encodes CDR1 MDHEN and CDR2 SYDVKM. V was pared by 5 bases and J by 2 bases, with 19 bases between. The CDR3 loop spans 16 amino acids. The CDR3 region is CASSPPFGPVAYEQYF. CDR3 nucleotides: TGTGCCAGCAGTCCTCCCTTTGGACCGGTCGCCTACGAGCAGTACTTC.

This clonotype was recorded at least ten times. The CDR3 DNA reads as TGCGCCAGCAGCCAGACCGTGACCACAGATACGCAGTATTTT. It specifies CASSQTVTTDTQYF. The chain is built from TRBV4-3 and TRBJ2-3, with D hard to call. CDR1 is LGHNA, CDR2 YSLEER, per germline. Trimming pared 3 bases from V and 2 bases from J, leaving 9 bases between. The CDR3 covers 14 residues.

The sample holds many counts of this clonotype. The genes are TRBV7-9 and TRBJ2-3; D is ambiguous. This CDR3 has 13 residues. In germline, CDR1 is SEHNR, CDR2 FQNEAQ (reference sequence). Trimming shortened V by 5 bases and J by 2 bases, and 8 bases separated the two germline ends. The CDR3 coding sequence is TGTGCCAGCAGCCGGTACAACACAGATACGCAGTATTTT. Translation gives CASSRYNTDTQYF.

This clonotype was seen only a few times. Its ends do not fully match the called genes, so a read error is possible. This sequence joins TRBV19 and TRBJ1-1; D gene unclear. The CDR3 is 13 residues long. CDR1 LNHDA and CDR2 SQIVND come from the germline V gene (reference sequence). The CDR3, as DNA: TGTGCCAGTAGTATTGTGTACAACACTGAAGCTTCCTTT. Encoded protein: CASSIVYNTEASF.